This TCR beta chain was captured by sequencing in a study of identical twins listed by TCRdb under 2016. The study in broad terms: To test whether fetal clonotypes persist, this study deep-sequenced TCR alpha and beta repertoires from monozygotic twins, from unrelated adults of various ages, and from cord blood. To rule out contamination, replicate twin experiments were performed at different times with different library preparation protocols.

The method behind the library was 5' RACE. Sequencing relied on an Illumina HiSeq 2000. A universal primer binding site was introduced by template switching, and a unique molecular identifier was present in the final cDNA, enabling accurate counting of TCR cDNA molecules. Specific primers in the conserved constant-segment region were used to synthesize first-strand cDNA for the TCR alpha and beta chains. Each cDNA library was double barcoded, with a SMART-Mk sample barcode plus Illumina barcodes, to control for contamination. TruSeq adapter sequences and Illumina sample barcodes were added in two successive PCR steps. TCR alpha and beta cDNA libraries were sequenced on the Illumina HiSeq platform with custom primers. Concerning the study's data processing: Unique molecular identifiers were extracted from raw reads with MiGEC, and CDR3 positions were determined with MiXCR. Recombination models were inferred per individual with the repgenHMM and IGoR tools using an EM algorithm. Shared clonotype analysis was performed with the tcR package in R, normalizing sharing by the product of cloneset sizes. To study raw recombination without the effects of thymic and clonal selection, out-of-frame nonproductive sequences were analyzed. TCRdb itself trimmed the public reads at Q25 with fastp, ran MiXCR and retained productive beta chains. Every CDR3 protein is listed once, alongside the most common genes and DNA of its rows. Clone size and V and J calls follow TCRdb, not the original study. Across this sample there are about 530,000 distinct CDR3 sequences, with about 20% seen only once. Clones ranked in the top ten supply approximately 0.5% of the sample.

Only healthy Caucasian donors were included. Three pairs of female monozygotic twins, all aged about 18 to 29 years, made up the twin cohort. CD4+ and CD8+ T cell populations were isolated with positive isolation kits from Invitrogen. Only a few counts were recorded for this clonotype. It has no known antigen specificity. Base quality data are lacking; no much larger clone is found one base away. The CDR3 holds 14 amino acids from the cysteine to the valine. The kept DNA is CDR3 alone, 42 bases in frame from the first base. The germline V gene provides CDR1 SGHRS and CDR2 YFSETQ. V sheds 0 bases and J sheds 2 bases, leaving 9 bases between their ends. General conclusions and limits of the study: Compared with coincidental sharing between unrelated individuals, out-of-frame TCR alpha sequences shared between twins showed an excess of sequences with low generation probability. Because the same donors could not be followed over many years, the conclusions depended on cross-sectional statistical analysis. Zero-insertion analyses could be partly confounded by invariant T cells such as MAIT and iNKT, though diverse VJ usage argued against such confounding for most clonotypes. Out-of-frame TCR alpha sharing in monozygotic twins was systematically underestimated by recombination models, whereas sharing between unrelated individuals was in agreement with the recombination models. A weaker excess of twin sharing was found in beta out-of-frame sequences because the signal-to-noise ratio was lowered by fewer shared sequences. Fewer insertions were carried by abundant cord blood beta clonotypes, a similar but weaker trend appeared in young adult naive repertoires, and no such trend appeared in memory repertoires.

These data also featured in a second study, about yellow fever vaccine responses in identical twins. Reported in the second study: The authors reported that the T cell response to vaccination in identical twins appeared partly convergent and partly personalized. The study precisely tracked vaccine-responding T cell clones in identical twins.

The sequenced sample was CD4+ T cells sorted from blood. The clonotype originates from a woman aged 18-29 years in good health. This sequence uses TRBV5-1 and TRBJ2-7, with no confident D gene call. The DNA is TGCGCCAGCAGCTTGGATCCGGCAGCCTACGAGCAGTACGTC. It is translated as CASSLDPAAYEQYV.